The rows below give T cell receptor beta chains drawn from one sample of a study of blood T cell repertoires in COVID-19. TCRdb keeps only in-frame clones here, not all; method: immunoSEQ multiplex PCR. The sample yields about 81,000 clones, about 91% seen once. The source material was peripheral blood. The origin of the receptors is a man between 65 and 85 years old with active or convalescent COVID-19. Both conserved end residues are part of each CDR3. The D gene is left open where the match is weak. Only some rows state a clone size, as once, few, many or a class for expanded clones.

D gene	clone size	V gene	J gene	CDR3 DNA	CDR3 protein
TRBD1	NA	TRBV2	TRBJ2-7	TGTGCCAGCAGTGAGCCCGGGACAGACTACGAGCAGTACTTC	CASSEPGTDYEQYF
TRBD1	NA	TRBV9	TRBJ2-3	TGTGCCAGCAGCCCGGGGACAGGGGGCACAGATACGCAGTATTTT	CASSPGTGGTDTQYF
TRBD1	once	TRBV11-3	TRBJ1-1	TGTGCCAGCAGTGAACAGGGGGCGGGAACTGAAGCTTTCTTT	CASSEQGAGTEAFF
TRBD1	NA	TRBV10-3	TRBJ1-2	TGTGCCATCAGTGAAGGGACAGTCATCTATGGCTACACCTTC	CAISEGTVIYGYTF
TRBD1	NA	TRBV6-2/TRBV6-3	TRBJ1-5	TGTGCCAGCAGTCATGGACAGGGAACTCAGCCCCAGCATTTT	CASSHGQGTQPQHF
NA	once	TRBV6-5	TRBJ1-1	TGTGCCAGCAGTTACGGAGTGGGGAACACTGAAGCTTTCTTT	CASSYGVGNTEAFF
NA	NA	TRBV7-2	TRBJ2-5	TGTGCCAGCAGCTTAGCGGGGGCTGGTGAGACCCAGTACTTC	CASSLAGAGETQYF
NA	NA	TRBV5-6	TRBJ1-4	TGTGCCAGCAGCTCTTGGCGGGCGGCTAATGAAAAACTGTTTTTT	CASSSWRAANEKLFF
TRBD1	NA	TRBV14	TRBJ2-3	TGTGCCAGCACCCGGACAGGGGGACCAGATACGCAGTATTTT	CASTRTGGPDTQYF
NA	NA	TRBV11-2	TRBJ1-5	TGTGCCAGCAGCCAGTCGGCCTGGAGTCAGCCCCAGCATTTT	CASSQSAWSQPQHF
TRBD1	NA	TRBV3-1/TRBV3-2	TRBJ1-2	TGTGCCAGCAGCCCGAAGGGACAGGGGGTTTCTAGCTATGGCTACACCTTC	CASSPKGQGVSSYGYTF
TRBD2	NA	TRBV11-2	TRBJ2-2	TGTGCCAGCAGCTTAGTCTTCCAGGGAGGGACCGGGGAGCTGTTTTTT	CASSLVFQGGTGELFF
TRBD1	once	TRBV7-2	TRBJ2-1	TGTGCCAGCAGCTCACGGGGACAGGGGGCGCGAGAGCAGTTCTTC	CASSSRGQGAREQFF
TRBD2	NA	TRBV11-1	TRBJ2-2	TGTGCCAGCAGCTTGGCGGGGGTGGGCACCGGGGAGCTGTTTTTT	CASSLAGVGTGELFF
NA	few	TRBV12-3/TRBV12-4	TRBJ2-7	TGTGCCAGCAGTTTGTTCGGTACCTACGAGCAGTACTTC	CASSLFGTYEQYF
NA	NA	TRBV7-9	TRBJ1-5	TGTGCCAGCAGCTCTGGGGGGAATCAGCCCCAGCATTTT	CASSSGGNQPQHF
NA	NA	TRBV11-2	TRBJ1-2	TGTGCCAGCAGACCGACAGGCAACTATGGCTACACCTTC	CASRPTGNYGYTF
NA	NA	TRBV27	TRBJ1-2	TGTGCCAGCAGCCCCTGGGGGGGCGTAAGTCGTGAGGGCTACACCTTC	CASSPWGGVSREGYTF
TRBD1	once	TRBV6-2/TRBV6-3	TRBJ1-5	TGTGCCAGCAGTCCGCCGGGACAGAATCAGCCCCAGCATTTT	CASSPPGQNQPQHF
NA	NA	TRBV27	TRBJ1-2	TGTGCCAGCAGTTTAAGGCAGGGTAACTATGGCTACACCTTC	CASSLRQGNYGYTF
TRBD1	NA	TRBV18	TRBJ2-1	TGTGCCAGCTCACCAAGGGACAGGGACTACAATGAGCAGTTCTTC	CASSPRDRDYNEQFF
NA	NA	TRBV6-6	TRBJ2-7	TGTGCCAGCAGCTCCAAGTGGGAGCAGAGCTACGAGCAGTACTTC	CASSSKWEQSYEQYF
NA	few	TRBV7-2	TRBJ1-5	TGTGCCAGCAGCGCCGGGGGGGGCAGGAATCAGCCCCAGCATTTT	CASSAGGGRNQPQHF
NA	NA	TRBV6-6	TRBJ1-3	TGTGCCAGCAGTTATGAGGCAGAGGCTGGAAACACCATATATTTT	CASSYEAEAGNTIYF
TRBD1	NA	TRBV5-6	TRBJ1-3	TGTGCCAGCAGCCAAGCGACAGGGGGACTTGGAAACACCATATATTTT	CASSQATGGLGNTIYF
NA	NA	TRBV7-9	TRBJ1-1	TGTGCCAGCAGCTCTTTCAGGGTGAACACTGAAGCTTTCTTT	CASSSFRVNTEAFF
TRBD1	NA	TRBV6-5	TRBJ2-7	TGTGCCAGCAGGGCACCCGGGACAGGAGCCTACGAGCAGTACTTC	CASRAPGTGAYEQYF
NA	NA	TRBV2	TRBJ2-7	TGTGCCAGCAGTGATCAGGGGTTGGGCTACGAGCAGTACTTC	CASSDQGLGYEQYF
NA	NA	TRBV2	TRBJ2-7	TGTGCCAGCAGTGATTCAGGCTCTATCTACGAGCAGTACTTC	CASSDSGSIYEQYF
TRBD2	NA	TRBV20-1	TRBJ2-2	TGCAGTGCTAGTACTCTTAGACTAGCGGGGGGGCCGAACACCGGGGAGCTGTTTTTT	CSASTLRLAGGPNTGELFF
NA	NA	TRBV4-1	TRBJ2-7	TGCGCCAGCAGCCGCTTCGGGGACTACGAGCAGTACTTC	CASSRFGDYEQYF
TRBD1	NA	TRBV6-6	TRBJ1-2	TGTGCCAGCAGCCTCGGACAGGGGGATGGCTACACCTTC	CASSLGQGDGYTF
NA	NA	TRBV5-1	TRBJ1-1	TGCGCCAGCAGCACCCGGGGGAGAGGTACTGAAGCTTTCTTT	CASSTRGRGTEAFF
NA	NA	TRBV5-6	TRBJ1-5	TGTGCCAGCAGCTTAGGACGGACGGGGGGTTATAGCAATCAGCCCCAGCATTTT	CASSLGRTGGYSNQPQHF
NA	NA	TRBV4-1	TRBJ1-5	TGCGCCAGCAGCCCTCTGGGCGGGAATCAGCCCCAGCATTTT	CASSPLGGNQPQHF
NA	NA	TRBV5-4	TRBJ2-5	TGTGCCAGCAGCGCACAGGTTAATGACCAAGAGACCCAGTACTTC	CASSAQVNDQETQYF
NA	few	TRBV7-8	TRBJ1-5	TGTGCCAGCAGCCTATCCGGACGGGACAATCAGCCCCAGCATTTT	CASSLSGRDNQPQHF
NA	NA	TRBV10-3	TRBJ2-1	TGTGCCATCAGTAGGACACTATACAATGAGCAGTTCTTC	CAISRTLYNEQFF
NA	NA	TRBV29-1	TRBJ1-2	TGCAGCGTCGCTCAAATGACCCTAGCCAGTGGCTACACCTTC	CSVAQMTLASGYTF
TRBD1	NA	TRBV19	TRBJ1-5	TGTGCCGGAGGGGCAGGGGGCGTATTGGGTCAGCCCCAGCATTTT	CAGGAGGVLGQPQHF
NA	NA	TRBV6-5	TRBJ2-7	TGTGCCAGCAGTCCCCGGGACATCTCCTACGAGCAGTACTTC	CASSPRDISYEQYF
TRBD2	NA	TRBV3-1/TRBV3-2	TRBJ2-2	TGTGCCAGCAGCCCACTAGCGGGGGGAGGAACCGGGGAGCTGTTTTTT	CASSPLAGGGTGELFF
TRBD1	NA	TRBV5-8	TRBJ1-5	TGTGCCAGCAGCTTGGACAGGGGTTATAGCAATCAGCCCCAGCATTTT	CASSLDRGYSNQPQHF
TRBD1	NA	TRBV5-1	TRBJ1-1	TGCGCCAGCAGCACCACAGGGGATCGTACTGAAGCTTTCTTT	CASSTTGDRTEAFF
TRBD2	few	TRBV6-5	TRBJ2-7	TGTGCCAGCAGCTTAGCGGGGGAATCCTACGAGCAGTACTTC	CASSLAGESYEQYF
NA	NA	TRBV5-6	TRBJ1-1	TGTGCCAGCAGCCGGGGGGCCCTAAACTTAAACACTGAAGCTTTCTTT	CASSRGALNLNTEAFF
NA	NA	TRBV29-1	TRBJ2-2	TGCAGCGCCAGGACATCTTCCACCGGGGAGCTGTTTTTT	CSARTSSTGELFF
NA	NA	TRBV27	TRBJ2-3	TGTGCCAGCAGTTTATACAGGGAAATTAGCACAGATACGCAGTATTTT	CASSLYREISTDTQYF
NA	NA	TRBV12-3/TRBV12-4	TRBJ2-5	TGTGCCAGCAGACGGGACTCAGGCGAGACCCAGTACTTC	CASRRDSGETQYF
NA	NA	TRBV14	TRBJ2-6	TGTGCCAGCAGCCAAGTCCTCAACAGGGCGAAGGCCAACGTCCTGACTTTC	CASSQVLNRAKANVLTF
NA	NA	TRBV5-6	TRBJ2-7	TGTGCCAGCAGCACGGACAAGCGTCACTACGAGCAGTACTTC	CASSTDKRHYEQYF
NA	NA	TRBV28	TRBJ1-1	TGTGCCAGCAGCCGGGTGGGGGCATCCCTATCGGCTGAAGCTTTCTTT	CASSRVGASLSAEAFF